This T cell receptor (beta chain) was recorded in a study of identifying expanded T cells in peripheral blood. Clones were sequenced by immunoSEQ multiplex PCR, and TCRdb holds only the in-frame ones, with some missing. The sample has tens of thousands of clones, 70% to 90% seen once. V lost 7 bases and J 7 bases, leaving 20 bases between the germline ends. The CDR3 covers 13 residues. Germline V gene data show CDR1 as GTSNPN and CDR2 as SVGIG (reference sequence). This rearrangement joins TRBV30 to TRBJ2-7, with D possibly TRBD2 on 6 matching bases. This clonotype was sampled from a person between 18 and 75 years old in good health. The sample taken for sequencing was blood. The CDR3 here is CAYGLSGGTEQYF. The CDR3 DNA follows: TGTGCCTACGGACTAAGCGGTGGTACGGAGCAGTACTTC.